The entry below gives a single T cell receptor (beta chain) sequence along with its context. Its antigen is as yet unknown. The V gene lost 3 bases and the J gene lost 5 bases, with 11 bases spanning the gap. CDR1 LNHDA and CDR2 SQIVND come from the germline V gene (reference sequence). This CDR3 spans 14 amino acids. These data are taken from a study of cytomegalovirus exposure and HLA in healthy donors. Across the whole study: The same platform was used for the approximately 110 validation repertoires and the roughly 670 first-cohort repertoires, a later analysis reported. Study-level points and caveats: In the roughly 120 validation repertoires, a later analysis found that first-cohort TCR clusters tended to co-occur.

Assay used: immunoSEQ multiplex PCR; TCRdb lists only in-frame clones, some missing. The table includes some 150,000 clones, roughly 90% detected once. Sequencing used PBMCs. V and J are TRBV19 and TRBJ2-1; unclear D gene. This TCR was sampled from a man between 18 and 35 years old in good health and CMV-seropositive. The CDR3 reads CASSISLRDNEQFF. CDR3 DNA: TGTGCCAGTAGTATTTCTCTCCGGGACAATGAGCAGTTCTTC.